This is a list of T cell receptor beta chains from one sample in a study of vaccination and CD4 T cells after COVID-19. MiXCR, applied by TCRdb to the PCR reads, yields one record per CDR3 protein. The repertoire has 10,000 to 15,000 distinct CDR3 sequences, around 50% of them found once; the top ten carry approximately 16%. These receptors have no identified antigens. Sequencing used CD4+ T cells from blood, cultured in vitro. These receptors were collected from a human donor who had recovered from COVID-19. The CDR3 runs from the conserved cysteine through the conserved F or W. Each record gives: CDR3 DNA, CDR3 protein, D gene, clone size, V gene, J gene. A D gene is named only where the DNA matches it firmly. The listing skips clone size in some rows; elsewhere it reads once, few, many or a size class.

CDR3nt: TGTGCCAGCAGCTTATCCGCGGGCACGGGGACTGAAGCTTTCTTT; CDR3aa: CASSLSAGTGTEAFF; d_gene: NA; abundance: NA; v_gene: TRBV7-3; j_gene: TRBJ1-1
CDR3nt: TGTGCCAGCAAGAGGCAGATGAACACCGGGGAGCTGTTTTTT; CDR3aa: CASKRQMNTGELFF; d_gene: NA; abundance: NA; v_gene: TRBV11-3; j_gene: TRBJ2-2
CDR3nt: TGTGCCAGCAGCTTAAGCCTCAGGGGATTATATGGCTACACCTTC; CDR3aa: CASSLSLRGLYGYTF; d_gene: NA; abundance: NA; v_gene: TRBV7-2; j_gene: TRBJ1-2
CDR3nt: TGTGCCAGTAGTATAGGGGTGGGCAATCAGCCCCAGCATTTT; CDR3aa: CASSIGVGNQPQHF; d_gene: NA; abundance: NA; v_gene: TRBV19; j_gene: TRBJ1-5
CDR3nt: TGTGCCAGCAGTCTGGACAGGGGAGGGGAAAAACTGTTTTTT; CDR3aa: CASSLDRGGEKLFF; d_gene: TRBD1; abundance: NA; v_gene: TRBV27; j_gene: TRBJ1-4
CDR3nt: TGCAGTGCCCCCCCCTTCGGGGGGAACACTGAAGCTTTCTTT; CDR3aa: CSAPPFGGNTEAFF; d_gene: NA; abundance: NA; v_gene: TRBV20-1; j_gene: TRBJ1-1
CDR3nt: TGTGCCATCAGTGAGAGGGATAACACTGAAGCTTTCTTT; CDR3aa: CAISERDNTEAFF; d_gene: NA; abundance: large; v_gene: TRBV10-3; j_gene: TRBJ1-1
CDR3nt: TGCAGTGCTGGCAATGGGGGGGGCGACTATGGCTACACCTTC; CDR3aa: CSAGNGGGDYGYTF; d_gene: NA; abundance: NA; v_gene: TRBV20-1; j_gene: TRBJ1-2
CDR3nt: TGTGCCAGCAGTTCCGGCGGCTATGGCTACACCTTC; CDR3aa: CASSSGGYGYTF; d_gene: NA; abundance: NA; v_gene: TRBV28; j_gene: TRBJ1-2
CDR3nt: TGTGCCAGCAGTTATCCGGCGGGTGAGCAGTTCTTC; CDR3aa: CASSYPAGEQFF; d_gene: NA; abundance: NA; v_gene: TRBV6-5; j_gene: TRBJ2-1
CDR3nt: TGTGCCAGCAGCTTAGCGGGACAGGGCCCTCAGCCCCAGCATTTT; CDR3aa: CASSLAGQGPQPQHF; d_gene: TRBD1; abundance: NA; v_gene: TRBV7-9; j_gene: TRBJ1-5
CDR3nt: TGCAGTGCTAGAGCCCTATATAGCGGGAGTAAGGAGCAGTACTTC; CDR3aa: CSARALYSGSKEQYF; d_gene: TRBD2; abundance: NA; v_gene: TRBV20-1; j_gene: TRBJ2-7
CDR3nt: TGTGCCAGCAGTGAAGAGGTTTTCGCTGAAGCTTTCTTT; CDR3aa: CASSEEVFAEAFF; d_gene: NA; abundance: NA; v_gene: TRBV2; j_gene: TRBJ1-1